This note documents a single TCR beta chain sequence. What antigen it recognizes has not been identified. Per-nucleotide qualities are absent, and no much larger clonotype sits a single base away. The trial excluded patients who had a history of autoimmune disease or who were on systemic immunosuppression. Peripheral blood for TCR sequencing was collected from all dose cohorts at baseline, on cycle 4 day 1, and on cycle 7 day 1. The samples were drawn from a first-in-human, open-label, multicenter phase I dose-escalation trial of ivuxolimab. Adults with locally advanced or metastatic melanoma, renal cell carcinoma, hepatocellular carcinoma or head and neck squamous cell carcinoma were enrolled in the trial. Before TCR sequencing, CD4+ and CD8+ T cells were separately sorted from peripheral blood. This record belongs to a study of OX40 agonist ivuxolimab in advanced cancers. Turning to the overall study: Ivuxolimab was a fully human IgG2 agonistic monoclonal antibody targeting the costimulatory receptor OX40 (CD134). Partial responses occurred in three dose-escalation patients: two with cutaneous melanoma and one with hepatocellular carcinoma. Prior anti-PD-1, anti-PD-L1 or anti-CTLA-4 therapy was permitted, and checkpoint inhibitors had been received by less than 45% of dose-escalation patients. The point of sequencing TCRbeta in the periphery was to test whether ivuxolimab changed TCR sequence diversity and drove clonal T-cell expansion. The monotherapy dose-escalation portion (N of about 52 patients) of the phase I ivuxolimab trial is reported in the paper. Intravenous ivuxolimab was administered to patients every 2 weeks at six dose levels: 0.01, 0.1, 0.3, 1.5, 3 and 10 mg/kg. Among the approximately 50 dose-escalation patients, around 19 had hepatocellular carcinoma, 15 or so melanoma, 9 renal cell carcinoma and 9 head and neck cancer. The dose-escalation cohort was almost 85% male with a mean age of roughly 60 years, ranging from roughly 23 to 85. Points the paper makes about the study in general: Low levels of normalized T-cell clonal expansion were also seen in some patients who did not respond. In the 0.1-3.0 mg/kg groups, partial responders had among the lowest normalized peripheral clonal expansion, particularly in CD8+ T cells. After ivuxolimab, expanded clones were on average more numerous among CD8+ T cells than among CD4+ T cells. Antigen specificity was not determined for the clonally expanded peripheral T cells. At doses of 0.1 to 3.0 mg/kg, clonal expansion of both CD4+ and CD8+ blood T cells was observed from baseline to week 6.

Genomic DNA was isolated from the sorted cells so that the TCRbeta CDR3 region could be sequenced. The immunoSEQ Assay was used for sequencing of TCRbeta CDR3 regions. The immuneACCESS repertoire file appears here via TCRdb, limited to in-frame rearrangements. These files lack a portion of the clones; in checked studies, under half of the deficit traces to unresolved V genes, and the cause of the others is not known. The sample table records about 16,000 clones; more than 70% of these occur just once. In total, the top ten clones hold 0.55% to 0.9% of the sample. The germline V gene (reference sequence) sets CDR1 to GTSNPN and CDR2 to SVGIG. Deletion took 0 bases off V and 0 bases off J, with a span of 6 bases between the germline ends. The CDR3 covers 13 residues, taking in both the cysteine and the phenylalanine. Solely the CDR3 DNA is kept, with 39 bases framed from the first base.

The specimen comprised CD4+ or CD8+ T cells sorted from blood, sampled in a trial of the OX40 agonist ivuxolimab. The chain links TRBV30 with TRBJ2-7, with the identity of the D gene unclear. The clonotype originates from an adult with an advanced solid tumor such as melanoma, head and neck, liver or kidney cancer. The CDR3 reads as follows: CAWSVPGSYEQYF. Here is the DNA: TGTGCCTGGAGTGTACCAGGCTCCTACGAGCAGTACTTC. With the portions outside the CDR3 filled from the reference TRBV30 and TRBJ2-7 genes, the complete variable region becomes SQTIHQWPATLVQPVGSPLSLECTVEGTSNPNLYWYRQAAGRGLQLLFYSVGIGQISSEVPQNLSASRPQDRQFILSSKKLLLSDSGFYLCAWSVPGSYEQYFGPGTRLTVT.